The next 10 T cell receptor beta chains were all read from a single sample in a study of blood T cells in healthy people across ages. With a J-beta primer mix and a sample-barcoded 5' primer, a second PCR ran about 7 to 12 cycles. One entry per CDR3 protein, called by TCRdb with MiXCR from the 5' RACE reads. This table has 850,000 to 1,000,000 distinct CDR3 sequences, roughly 50% appearing once. Sequencing was done on a sample of blood. The receptors shown here come from a man younger than 40 in good health.

This chain connects TRBV29-1 to TRBJ2-3, with D perhaps matching TRBD1 (6 bases). This CDR3 has 17 amino acids. Looked up from germline, CDR1 is SQVTM and CDR2 is ANQGSEA. V was clipped by 6 bases and J by 1 base, with 23 bases between them. The CDR3 spells CSVTGAGGPGGTDTQYF. As DNA, the CDR3 is TGCAGCGTGACCGGGGCAGGCGGGCCAGGGGGCACAGATACGCAGTATTTT.

This clonotype was recorded a few times. V and J are TRBV7-9 and TRBJ1-1, with D unresolved. This CDR3 region has 16 residues. Trimming stripped 5 bases from V and 6 bases from J, with 22 bases between. CDR1 SEHNR and CDR2 FQNEAQ come from the germline V gene (reference sequence). The CDR3 region is CASSPRAEDGHSEAFF. In DNA, the CDR3 is TGTGCCAGCAGCCCCCGCGCGGAGGATGGTCATTCTGAAGCTTTCTTT.

This clonotype was found once. The rearrangement links TRBV28 to TRBJ1-2, with D perhaps matching TRBD1 (6 bases). Germline CDR1 reads MDHEN; CDR2 reads SYDVKM. The V end was cut by 6 bases, the J end by 0 bases, with 11 bases between. This CDR3 spans 14 amino acids. CDR3 loop: CASRPQGTNYGYTF. The CDR3, as DNA: TGTGCCAGCAGACCACAGGGAACTAACTATGGCTACACCTTC.

The chain combines TRBV27 with TRBJ2-3, with TRBD2 identical over 8 bases. Germline CDR1 MNHEY, CDR2 SMNVEV (reference sequence). J gave up 3 bases and V 9 bases, and 14 bases lay outside the gene matches. The CDR3 contains 16 residues. The CDR3: CASAPLRREVTDTQYF. The DNA for the CDR3 is TGTGCCAGTGCACCTCTTAGGCGGGAGGTGACAGATACGCAGTATTTT.

The J gene is TRBJ2-4, the V gene TRBV4-1, with a tentative D call TRBD2 (6 bases). Per the germline V gene, CDR1 is MGHRA and CDR2 is YSYEKL. The CDR3 is 14 residues long. V dropped 6 bases and J dropped 0 bases, with 9 bases sitting between them. CDR3 in DNA: TGCGCCAGCAGTTGGGGGGAAGCCAAAAACATTCAGTACTTC. Translating it yields CASSWGEAKNIQYF.

This chain uses TRBV10-3 with TRBJ2-5; D ambiguous. CDR1 and CDR2 from the germline V gene are ENHRY and SYGVKD. V gave up 0 bases and J gave up 2 bases, with 10 bases separating them. The CDR3 is 15 amino acids. CDR3 sequence reads: CAISESKGKQETQYF. CDR3 nucleotide sequence: TGTGCCATCAGTGAGTCGAAAGGGAAACAAGAGACCCAGTACTTC.

The gene calls are TRBV27 and TRBJ1-5; D ambiguous. Per germline, CDR1 MNHEY and CDR2 SMNVEV (reference sequence). The ends were cut back, 5 bases at V and 9 bases at J, with 14 bases in the middle. This CDR3 has 13 amino acids. The CDR3 protein is CASSAQYGWPQHF. CDR3 nucleotide sequence: TGTGCCAGCAGTGCCCAGTACGGGTGGCCCCAGCATTTT.

This clonotype was picked up a small number of times. The chain is built from TRBV9 and TRBJ2-7; D might be TRBD2 (5 bases). This CDR3 is 13 amino acids long. Trimming left V 4 bases short and J 6 bases short, with 14 bases between. The germline CDR1 and CDR2 sequences are SGDLS and YYNGEE. CDR3 DNA: TGTGCCAGCAGCCTTGCCGCGGCGGGCGAGCAGTACTTC. This codes for CASSLAAAGEQYF.

This clonotype has only a few counts. The CDR3 loop reads CASSQETGLTYNEQFF. As DNA, the CDR3 is TGCGCCAGCAGCCAAGAAACCGGGCTAACCTACAATGAGCAGTTCTTC. The rearrangement links TRBV4-1 to TRBJ2-1; no clear D. Germline V gene sequence: CDR1 MGHRA, CDR2 YSYEKL. V lost 0 bases and J 2 bases, leaving 11 bases between the germline ends. CDR3 size: 16 residues.

This clonotype was counted once. The chain has TRBV29-1 and TRBJ1-1, with D hard to call. The CDR3 consists of 12 residues. Trimming shortened V by 7 bases and J by 1 base, and 10 bases separated the two germline ends. CDR1 SQVTM and CDR2 ANQGSEA come from the germline V gene. The CDR3 here is CSAGRQNTEAFF. CDR3 DNA: TGCAGCGCAGGTAGACAGAACACTGAAGCTTTCTTT.